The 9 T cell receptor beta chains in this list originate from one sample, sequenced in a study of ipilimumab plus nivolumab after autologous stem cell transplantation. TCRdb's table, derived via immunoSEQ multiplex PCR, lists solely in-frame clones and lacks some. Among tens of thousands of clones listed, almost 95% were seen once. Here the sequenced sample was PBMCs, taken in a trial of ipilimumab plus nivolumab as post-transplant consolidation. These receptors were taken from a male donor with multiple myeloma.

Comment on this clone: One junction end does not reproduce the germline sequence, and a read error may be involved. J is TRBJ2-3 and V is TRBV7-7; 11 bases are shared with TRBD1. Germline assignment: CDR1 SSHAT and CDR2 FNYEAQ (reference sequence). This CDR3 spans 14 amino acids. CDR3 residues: CASSLGQGADTQYF. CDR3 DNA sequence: TGTGCTAGCAGCTTGGGACAGGGGGCAGATACGCAGTATTTT.

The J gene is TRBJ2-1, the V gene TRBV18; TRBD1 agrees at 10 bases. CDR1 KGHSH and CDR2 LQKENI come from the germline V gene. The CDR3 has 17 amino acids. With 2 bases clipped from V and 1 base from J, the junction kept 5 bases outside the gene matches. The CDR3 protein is CASSPDVGQGSYNEQFF. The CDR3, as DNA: TGTGCCAGCTCACCAGATGTGGGACAGGGGTCCTACAATGAGCAGTTCTTC.

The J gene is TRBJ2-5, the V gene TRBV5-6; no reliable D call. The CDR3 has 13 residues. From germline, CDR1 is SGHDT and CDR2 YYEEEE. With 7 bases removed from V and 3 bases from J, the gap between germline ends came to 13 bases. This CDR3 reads CASLSKLEETQYF. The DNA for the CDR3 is TGTGCCAGCCTCTCCAAACTGGAAGAGACCCAGTACTTC.

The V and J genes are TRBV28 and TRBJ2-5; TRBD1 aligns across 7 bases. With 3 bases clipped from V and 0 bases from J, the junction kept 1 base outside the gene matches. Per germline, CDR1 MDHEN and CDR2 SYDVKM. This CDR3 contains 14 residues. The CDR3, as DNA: TGTGCCAGCAGTTTGACAGGGTACCAAGAGACCCAGTACTTC. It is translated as CASSLTGYQETQYF.

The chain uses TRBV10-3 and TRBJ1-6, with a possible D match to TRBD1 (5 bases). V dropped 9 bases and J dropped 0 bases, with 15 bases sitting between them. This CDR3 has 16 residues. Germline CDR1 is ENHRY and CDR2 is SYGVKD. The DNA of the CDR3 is TGTGCCATTGGGACGGCGTTTAGCTCCTATAATTCACCCCTCCACTTT. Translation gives CAIGTAFSSYNSPLHF.

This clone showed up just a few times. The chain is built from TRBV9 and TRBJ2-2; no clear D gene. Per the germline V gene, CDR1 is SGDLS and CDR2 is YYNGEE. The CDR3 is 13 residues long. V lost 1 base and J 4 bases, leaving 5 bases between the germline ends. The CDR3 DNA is TGTGCCAGCAGCGTATATTCCACCGGGGAGCTGTTTTTT. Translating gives CASSVYSTGELFF.

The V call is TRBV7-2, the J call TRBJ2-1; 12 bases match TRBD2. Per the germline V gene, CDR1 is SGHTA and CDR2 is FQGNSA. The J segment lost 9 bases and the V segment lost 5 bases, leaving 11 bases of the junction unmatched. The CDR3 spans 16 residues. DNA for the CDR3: TGTGCCAGCAGCCGGCTAGCGGGAGGGCCTGTGGCTGAGCAGTTCTTC. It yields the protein CASSRLAGGPVAEQFF.

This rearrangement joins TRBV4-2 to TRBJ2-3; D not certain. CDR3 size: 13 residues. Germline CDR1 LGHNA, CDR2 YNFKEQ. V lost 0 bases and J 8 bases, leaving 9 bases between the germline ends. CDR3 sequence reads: CASSQDPRATQYF. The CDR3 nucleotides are TGTGCCAGCAGCCAAGACCCCAGAGCTACGCAGTATTTT.

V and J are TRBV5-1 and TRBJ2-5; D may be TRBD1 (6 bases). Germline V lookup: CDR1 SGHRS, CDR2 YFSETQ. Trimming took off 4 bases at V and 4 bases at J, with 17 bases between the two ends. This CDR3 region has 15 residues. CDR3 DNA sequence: TGCGCCAGCAGCCGCCTAACAGGGAAGGGAGAGACCCAGTACTTC. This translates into CASSRLTGKGETQYF.